The rows below give T cell receptor beta chains drawn from one sample of a study of blood T cell repertoires in COVID-19. Data came from immunoSEQ multiplex PCR; TCRdb stores just in-frame clones and leaves some out. In the table there are some 59,000 clones, around 77% of which are singletons. The sample taken for sequencing was peripheral blood. The receptors here all came from a man at least 80 years old with active or convalescent COVID-19. Both conserved end residues are part of each CDR3. A D gene is named only where the DNA matches it firmly.

TRBJ2-7,TRBV5-1,TRBD2,CASSGGVTAHHEQYF
TRBJ2-2,TRBV6-5,-,CASSYFPSGELFF
TRBJ2-7,TRBV6-2/TRBV6-3,-,CASSHPYEGLSYEQYF
TRBJ2-7,TRBV10-3,TRBD2,CAIRETSTSGGIEQYF
TRBJ2-1,TRBV4-2,-,CASRTVADALYNEQFF
TRBJ1-4,TRBV19,-,CASSTSGLENEKLFF
TRBJ2-7,TRBV20-1,TRBD1,CSASELHGTGGFYEQYF
TRBJ1-1,TRBV2,-,CATGGNTEAFF
TRBJ1-1,TRBV27,TRBD1,CASRMIQGTNTEAFF
TRBJ2-2,TRBV19,-,CASSIEEGNTGELFF
TRBJ2-1,TRBV4-2,TRBD2,CASSQAGGPINEQFF
TRBJ2-3,TRBV29-1,-,CSVLGASTDTQYF
TRBJ1-4,TRBV2,TRBD1,CASSRYQGVDEKLFF
TRBJ2-5,TRBV5-8,-,CASRAQQETQYF
TRBJ2-2,TRBV10-3,TRBD2,CAISLRTSGTTGELFF
TRBJ1-2,TRBV9,TRBD1,CASSVAYRGRWDYGYTF
TRBJ1-5,TRBV5-1,-,CASSDMIGQPQHF
TRBJ2-7,TRBV5-6,-,CASSLGVPMEQYF
TRBJ1-1,TRBV5-1,-,CASSSDRRNTEAFF
TRBJ1-5,TRBV7-8,TRBD1,CASSRTGGSNQPQHF
TRBJ1-1,TRBV2,-,CASSDRGHSMNTEAFF
TRBJ2-3,TRBV18,-,CASSPPVARTDTQYF
TRBJ1-4,TRBV2,-,CASRGAIEKLFF
TRBJ2-2,TRBV6-5,-,CASTNTGELFF
TRBJ2-3,TRBV7-9,TRBD2,CASSLYAGGLTDTQYF
TRBJ2-7,TRBV3-1/TRBV3-2,TRBD1,CASSSPGTDYEQYF
TRBJ2-1,TRBV1,-,CTSSHETSGRLREQFF
TRBJ2-3,TRBV4-1,-,CASSQGLREITQYF
TRBJ2-7,TRBV30,TRBD2,CAWGGITSGSRNEQYF
TRBJ2-3,TRBV19,-,CASSTIAGDSGGTQYF
TRBJ2-7,TRBV6-2/TRBV6-3,-,CASSYSLAGYEQYF
TRBJ1-4,TRBV14,TRBD1,CASSQGPSRQGWKLFF
TRBJ2-7,TRBV7-2,TRBD2,CASSLWGGPTYEQYF
TRBJ2-5,TRBV6-2/TRBV6-3,TRBD2,CASSYGGEKETQYF
TRBJ2-7,TRBV2,-,CASTSGQSSYEQYF
TRBJ1-4,TRBV4-1,TRBD1,CASSLGQGAVATNEKLFF
TRBJ2-5,TRBV10-3,-,CAISESTGPEETQYF
TRBJ2-1,TRBV7-2,-,CASSLGWANEQFF
TRBJ1-4,TRBV6-5,-,CASSYLPGPFEKLFF
TRBJ1-4,TRBV5-1,-,CASSSGPQGLGEKLFF
TRBJ2-1,TRBV4-1,TRBD1,CASSQSQGTGAYNEQFF
TRBJ2-5,TRBV6-6,-,CASSYSIRKLQETQYF
TRBJ2-7,TRBV19,TRBD1,CASNTGQGTYEQYF
TRBJ2-3,TRBV4-2,TRBD2,CASSQSSGSHTDTQYF